The source of this TCR beta chain is a study of Graves' ophthalmopathy and Graves' hyperthyroidism. Across the study: The study drew peripheral blood at initial diagnosis, before any treatment.

Enrollment excluded any patients with other autoimmune diseases, uncontrolled infections, pregnancy or lactation. The CDR3 sequence is 14 residues long. Germline assignment: CDR1 SGHTA and CDR2 FQGNSA. The ends were cut back, 5 bases at V and 1 base at J, with 12 bases in the middle. As for this clonotype: Its antigen remains unidentified.

Investigators amplified TCR beta CDR3 regions from RNA transcripts. First-round RT-PCR employed HTBI primers, with a second-round multiplex PCR after it. TCRdb ran MiXCR on the multiplex PCR reads and lists one entry per CDR3 protein. The sample comprises approximately 500,000 distinct CDR3 sequences, 14% of which are singletons, and 9.8% rests with the top ten. Findings and caveats of the study: Most expanded clonotypes in thyroid above 0.001 frequency also showed up in blood. Progression of ophthalmopathy was predicted by the model with roughly 65% sensitivity and roughly 78% specificity.

The sequencing input was blood. V and J are TRBV7-2 and TRBJ2-7, with D unresolved. The sequence was collected from a woman aged 25 to 39 with Graves' ophthalmopathy. The CDR3 DNA follows: TGTGCCAGCAGCCGCCAACGAGAGTCCTACGAGCAGTACTTC. Amino acid sequence: CASSRQRESYEQYF.